Listed here are 28 T cell receptor beta chains from one sample, sequenced in a study of T cell clonality in common variable immunodeficiency. TCRdb's table, derived via immunoSEQ multiplex PCR, lists solely in-frame clones and lacks some. Listed for the sample are approximately 34,000 clones, none seen a single time. Sample: peripheral blood mononuclear cells. Receptors originate from a person aged 18 to 70 in good health.

This clone was counted many times. A junction end diverges from the germline sequence, so it may reflect a read error. Read coverage stops 3 residues before the CDR3 terminus; the germline J gene supplies the remainder. The chain recombines TRBV4-2 with TRBJ1-1; TRBD1 matches at 7 bases. Germline values: CDR1 LGHNA, CDR2 YNFKEQ. This CDR3 spans 14 amino acids. CDR3 DNA, as far as it was read: TGCGCCAGCAGCCAAGACCTTAGGGGACAGAAA. Translating it yields CASSQDLRGQK. The entire CDR3 is CASSQDLRGQKAFF.

In this sample, this clone turned up many times. A junction boundary mismatches the germline segment, possibly from a read error. With the read ending 3 residues before the CDR3 end, the germline J gene is used to fill in that end. The V gene is TRBV4-2, the J gene TRBJ1-3; unclear D gene. The CDR3 totals 18 residues. Germline V gene lookup returns CDR1 LGHNA and CDR2 YNFKEQ. The covered CDR3 bases are TGCGCCAGCAGCCAAGTTGTCCCGGCCGCAGGCTCTGGAAACACC. It codes for CASSQVVPAAGSGNT. The CDR3, in full, reads CASSQVVPAAGSGNTIYF.

Many counts were recorded for this clone. The CDR3 end falls 3 residues outside the read, so it is completed with the germline J gene. The rearrangement uses TRBV30 and TRBJ1-5; D remains ambiguous. V was pared by 0 bases and J by 7 bases, with 10 bases between. The CDR3 sequence is 13 residues long. Germline V gene sequence: CDR1 GTSNPN, CDR2 SVGIG (reference sequence). The CDR3 is CAWSVQHGQPQHF. Partial CDR3 DNA: TGTGCCTGGAGTGTCCAACACGGGCAGCCC. Using reference TRBV30 and TRBJ1-5 for the parts outside the CDR3, the full variable domain is SQTIHQWPATLVQPVGSPLSLECTVEGTSNPNLYWYRQAAGRGLQLLFYSVGIGQISSEVPQNLSASRPQDRQFILSSKKLLLSDSGFYLCAWSVQHGQPQHFGDGTRLSIL.

This clone was observed at least ten times. This CDR3 is CASNRLTGGPTNEKLFF. Incomplete CDR3 DNA: TGTGCCAGCAACAGGTTGACTGGAGGTCCCACTAATGAAAAA. The V gene is TRBV2, the J gene TRBJ1-4; perhaps TRBD1 as D (5 bases). The read comes to an end 3 residues before the CDR3 does, leaving the germline J gene to fill in the end. V was shortened by 7 bases and J by 2 bases, with 20 bases between the two germline ends. Per germline, CDR1 SNHLY and CDR2 FYNNEI. This CDR3 spans 17 amino acids.

This clone was counted ten times or more. The CDR3 end is not reached by the read, which stops 3 residues before it; the germline J gene fills it in. The chain couples TRBV19 to TRBJ1-1; no clear D. The V end was cut by 5 bases, the J end by 1 base, with 14 bases between. The CDR3 runs to 15 residues. CDR1 LNHDA and CDR2 SQIVND come from the germline V gene (reference sequence). CDR3 in amino acids: CASSPAGLANTEAFF. The DNA read from the CDR3 is TGTGCCAGTAGTCCCGCCGGACTCGCGAACACTGAA.

This clone was seen at least ten times. Coverage ceases 3 residues before the CDR3 finishes, and the germline J gene fills in the end. The chain combines TRBV28 with TRBJ1-1, with D maybe TRBD1 (6 bases). This CDR3 has 17 amino acids. Trimming shortened V by 6 bases and J by 0 bases, and 20 bases separated the two germline ends. Germline CDR1 and CDR2: MDHEN and SYDVKM. The CDR3 reads CASSSFGGQILNTEAFF. The sequenced part of the CDR3 DNA is TGTGCCAGCAGCTCCTTTGGGGGCCAGATACTGAACACTGAA.

This clone came up many times. The read halts 3 residues ahead of the CDR3 end, with the missing end drawn from the germline J gene. The chain employs TRBV19 and TRBJ1-2; perhaps TRBD1 as D (5 bases). Trimming shortened V by 3 bases and J by 4 bases, and 12 bases separated the two germline ends. The CDR3 length is 14 residues. Germline CDR1 and CDR2: LNHDA and SQIVND (reference sequence). The part of the CDR3 DNA that was read is TGTGCCAGTAGTATGGGTGCAGGGTCCTATGGC. Residues: CASSMGAGSYG. In full, the CDR3 is CASSMGAGSYGYTF.

At least ten counts were recorded for this clone. Germline and junction disagree at one end, which may indicate a read error. The DNA ends 3 residues before the CDR3 does, and the rest of the CDR3 is filled in from the germline J gene. J is TRBJ1-2 and V is TRBV5-4, with D uncertain. Germline CDR1 is SGHNT and CDR2 is YYREEE (reference sequence). This CDR3 comprises 15 residues. The part of the CDR3 DNA that was read is TGTGTCAGCAGCCAATCGGGGATCCCCGGACATGGC. Amino acids: CVSSQSGIPGHG. The entire CDR3 protein is CVSSQSGIPGHGYTF.

This clone was counted ten times or more. CDR3 DNA (partial): TGCGCCAGCAGTAGGGGGCCCGGGGAG. Translated: CASSRGPGE. In full, the CDR3 is CASSRGPGELFF. The chain employs TRBV5-1 and TRBJ2-2, with TRBD1 matching 7 bases. The read terminates 3 residues before the CDR3 end, so the remaining end is supplied by the germline J gene. The CDR3 runs to 12 residues. After removal of 5 bases from V and 6 bases from J, the junction contained 1 base not matched to a gene. Germline V gives CDR1 SGHRS, CDR2 YFSETQ. Variable domain in full (rest from reference TRBV5-1 and TRBJ2-2): KAGVTQTPRYLIKTRGQQVTLSCSPISGHRSVSWYQQTPGQGLQFLFEYFSETQRNKGNFPGRFSGRQFSNSRSEMNVSTLELGDSALYLCASSRGPGELFFGEGSRLTVL.

This clone was recorded many times. The observed sequence ends 3 residues before the CDR3 terminus, with the missing tail filled in from the germline J gene. This chain connects TRBV7-8 to TRBJ1-6, with 11 bases identical to TRBD1. This CDR3 comprises 17 residues. V lost 3 bases, J lost 3 bases, and 4 bases stayed unmatched. The germline CDR1 and CDR2 sequences are SGHVS and FQNEAQ. CDR3 DNA, as far as it was read: TGTGCCAGCAGCTTGGGGACAGGGGGGATCTATAATTCACCC. Its protein is CASSLGTGGIYNSP. The full CDR3 reads CASSLGTGGIYNSPLHF.

There are many counts of this clone. Mismatch with germline at one junction end may stem from a read error. The read is 3 residues too short to cover the CDR3 end, so that end is filled in from the germline J gene. Additional DNA sequences in this sample encode the identical CDR3. The chain recombines TRBV2 with TRBJ1-1; D remains unclear. From germline, CDR1 is SNHLY and CDR2 FYNNEI. This CDR3 is 14 amino acids long. The CDR3 DNA, read in part, is TGTGCCAGCAGCGAATTGACAATGAACACTGAG. Residues: CASSELTMNTE. The CDR3 in full is CASSELTMNTEAFF.

This clone was recorded many times. The read gets to within 3 residues of the CDR3 end, and the germline J gene fills in the rest. This chain connects TRBV5-1 to TRBJ2-2, with 8 bases aligning to TRBD2. Germline CDR1 and CDR2: SGHRS and YFSETQ. The CDR3 is 14 residues long. V gave up 4 bases and J gave up 6 bases; unmatched junction bases: 5. This CDR3 is CASSAGTSAGELFF. The CDR3 bases that were read are TGCGCCAGCAGCGCCGGGACTAGTGCCGGGGAG.

This clone was seen repeatedly, ten times or more. CDR3 sequence reads: CASSAGLAGGPVDEQFF. The covered CDR3 bases are TGCGCCAGCAGCGCGGGACTAGCGGGGGGGCCAGTCGATGAG. This chain joins TRBV5-1 and TRBJ2-1; 16 bases are shared with TRBD2. The observed sequence ends 3 residues before the CDR3 terminus, with the missing tail filled in from the germline J gene. CDR1 is SGHRS, CDR2 YFSETQ, per germline. This CDR3 contains 17 residues. V shed 4 bases and J 8 bases; nucleotides not matched to a gene: 9.

This clone was seen ten or more times. The CDR3 end is not reached by the read, which stops 3 residues before it; the germline J gene fills it in. This chain connects TRBV7-2 to TRBJ2-7; D ambiguous. Trimming shortened V by 1 base and J by 2 bases, and 6 bases separated the two germline ends. Germline CDR1 and CDR2: SGHTA and FQGNSA. This CDR3 has 13 residues. This CDR3 reads CASSLERAYEQYF. The DNA read from the CDR3 is TGTGCCAGCAGCTTAGAACGGGCCTACGAG.

A few counts support this clone. CDR3 sequence reads: CASSLGLATDTQYF. The CDR3 bases that were read are TGTGCCAGCAGCTTAGGTTTAGCAACAGATACG. This chain joins TRBV7-3 and TRBJ2-3; D ambiguous. The read ends 3 residues shy of where the CDR3 ends; the end is completed using the germline J gene. V was pared by 2 bases and J by 3 bases, with 9 bases between. The CDR3 has 14 residues. Per the germline V gene, CDR1 is SGHTA and CDR2 is FQGTGA.

Many counts were recorded for this clone. At one boundary the junction diverges from the germline segment, which might be a read error. With the read ending 3 residues before the CDR3 end, the germline J gene is used to fill in that end. The chain links TRBV4-2 to TRBJ2-7, with D possibly matching TRBD1 (5 bases). This CDR3 spans 14 amino acids. Germline loops: CDR1 LGHNA, CDR2 YNFKEQ. The sequenced part of the CDR3 DNA is TGCGCCAGCAGCCAAGGGGCCGCCTCCTACGAG. Its translation is CASSQGAASYE. The complete CDR3 protein is CASSQGAASYEQYF.

This clone occurred many times. The sequenced fragment ends 3 residues before the CDR3 boundary, so the rest is inferred from the germline J gene. The chain combines TRBV30 with TRBJ2-7; D is possibly TRBD1 (5 bases). Looked up from germline, CDR1 is GTSNPN and CDR2 is SVGIG (reference sequence). The CDR3 runs 13 residues. Trimming stripped 5 bases from V and 1 base from J, with 12 bases between. CDR3 protein: CAWGDRGSYEQYF. The part of the CDR3 DNA that was read is TGTGCCTGGGGCGATAGGGGATCCTACGAG.

This clone has ten or more counts. With the read ending 3 residues before the CDR3 end, the germline J gene is used to fill in that end. The chain joins TRBV7-8 to TRBJ1-2; tentative D call: TRBD1 (5 bases). The CDR3 length is 14 residues. Trimming left V 1 base short and J 3 bases short, with 9 bases between. CDR1 is SGHVS, CDR2 FQNEAQ, per germline. The CDR3 here is CASSLVQGDYGYTF. The DNA read from the CDR3 is TGTGCCAGCAGCTTAGTTCAGGGCGACTATGGC.

Ten or more counts support this clone. One end of the junction does not line up with germline, which may come from a read error. The CDR3 protein is CASSPGGLQPGNTIYF. The DNA read from the CDR3 is TGCGCCAGCAGCCCAGGAGGACTGCAGCCAGGAAACACC. The V and J genes are TRBV4-2 and TRBJ1-3; no reliable D call. The sequenced fragment ends 3 residues before the CDR3 boundary, so the rest is inferred from the germline J gene. CDR3 length: 16 residues. Germline V gene lookup returns CDR1 LGHNA and CDR2 YNFKEQ.

This clone appeared many times. The read stops 3 residues short of the end of the CDR3; the missing end is completed from the germline J gene. The V gene is TRBV10-1, the J gene TRBJ2-3, with 8 bases that match TRBD1. The germline CDR1 and CDR2 sequences are WNHNN and SYGVQD (reference sequence). CDR3 length: 15 amino acids. J was trimmed by 3 bases and V by 5 bases; bases with no gene match: 7. The CDR3 spells CASSLTGGETDTQYF. The DNA read from the CDR3 is TGCGCCAGCAGTTTAACAGGGGGAGAGACAGATACG.

This clone came up many times. The DNA ends 3 residues before the CDR3 does, and the rest of the CDR3 is filled in from the germline J gene. V is TRBV18 and J is TRBJ1-1; D is perhaps TRBD1 (5 bases). CDR3 size: 15 residues. With 2 bases removed from V and 1 base from J, the gap between germline ends came to 11 bases. Germline loops: CDR1 KGHSH, CDR2 LQKENI. CDR3 in amino acids: CASSPFPDKNTEAFF. The CDR3 bases that were read are TGTGCCAGCTCACCATTTCCGGACAAGAACACTGAA.

This clone appeared many times. The read halts 3 residues ahead of the CDR3 end, with the missing end drawn from the germline J gene. The chain recombines TRBV7-9 with TRBJ2-7, with TRBD1 matching 9 bases. This CDR3 is built from 15 residues. The junction had 4 bases not matched to a gene; V was cut back by 0 bases and J by 4 bases. CDR1 is SEHNR, CDR2 FQNEAQ, per germline (reference sequence). CDR3 loop: CASSLAGTGLYEQYF. CDR3 DNA, as far as it was read: TGTGCCAGCAGCTTAGCTGGGACAGGGCTGTACGAG.

This clone was counted ten times or more. Read coverage stops 3 residues before the CDR3 terminus; the germline J gene supplies the remainder. The rearrangement uses TRBV7-2 and TRBJ2-7; the D gene is possibly TRBD2 (6 bases). The V gene's germline CDR1 is SGHTA and CDR2 FQGNSA. The CDR3 totals 15 residues. Trimming left V 1 base short and J 4 bases short, with 14 bases between. The chain's CDR3 is CASSLVGGTPYEQYF. The DNA read from the CDR3 is TGTGCCAGCAGCTTAGTTGGGGGGACCCCGTACGAG.

This clone was seen many times. The read stops 3 residues short of the end of the CDR3; the missing end is completed from the germline J gene. The chain couples TRBV30 to TRBJ1-4, with no clear D. The CDR3 totals 14 residues. Germline V gives CDR1 GTSNPN, CDR2 SVGIG (reference sequence). CDR3 in amino acids: CAWSVSVEAGKLFF. Incomplete CDR3 DNA: TGTGCCTGGAGTGTTAGTGTGGAAGCGGGGAAA. The whole variable domain, filled in from reference TRBV30 and TRBJ1-4, reads SQTIHQWPATLVQPVGSPLSLECTVEGTSNPNLYWYRQAAGRGLQLLFYSVGIGQISSEVPQNLSASRPQDRQFILSSKKLLLSDSGFYLCAWSVSVEAGKLFFGSGTQLSVL.

This clone was counted ten times or more. Germline is not matched at one junction end, which may reflect a read error. The CDR3 is cut off 3 residues early in the read; its end comes from the germline J gene. The chain is built from TRBV19 and TRBJ2-7, with 7 bases aligning to TRBD1. CDR3 length: 14 residues. Germline V lookup: CDR1 LNHDA, CDR2 SQIVND (reference sequence). The CDR3 bases that were read are TGTGCCAGTAGTATTACAGGGGTCTCCTCCGAG. Protein product: CASSITGVSSE. The entire CDR3 sequence reads CASSITGVSSEQYF. Filled out from reference TRBV19 and TRBJ2-7, the complete variable domain reads DGGITQSPKYLFRKEGQNVTLSCEQNLNHDAMYWYRQDPGQGLRLIYYSQIVNDFQKGDIAEGYSVSREKKESFPLTVTSAQKNPTAFYLCASSITGVSSEQYFGPGTRLTVT.

This clone was observed at least ten times. The read gets to within 3 residues of the CDR3 end, and the germline J gene fills in the rest. The chain employs TRBV10-3 and TRBJ1-4; D gene ambiguous. Germline V gene lookup returns CDR1 ENHRY and CDR2 SYGVKD. The ends were cut back, 5 bases at V and 7 bases at J, with 14 bases in the middle. The CDR3 is 14 residues long. CDR3 protein: CAISPEGLAEKLFF. CDR3 DNA (partial): TGTGCCATCAGTCCAGAAGGGCTAGCTGAAAAA.

This clone was detected many times. The CDR3 goes on 3 residues after the read ends, and that part is filled in from the germline J gene. The chain couples TRBV7-9 to TRBJ1-4; 9 bases agree with TRBD1. In germline, CDR1 is SEHNR, CDR2 FQNEAQ (reference sequence). The CDR3 has 14 amino acids. J gave up 8 bases and V 4 bases, and 5 bases lay outside the gene matches. Partial CDR3 DNA: TGTGCCAGCAGCTGGACAGGGGACGGGGAAAAA. This translates into CASSWTGDGEK. The full CDR3 reads CASSWTGDGEKLFF.

This clone has ten or more counts. The read terminates 3 residues before the CDR3 end, so the remaining end is supplied by the germline J gene. The chain is built from TRBV2 and TRBJ2-7; TRBD2 is a possible D gene (6 bases). The germline V gene has CDR1 SNHLY and CDR2 FYNNEI. The CDR3 extends over 14 amino acids. CDR3 amino acids: CAQLGVQEGYEQYF. CDR3 bases read: TGTGCACAGCTAGGGGTCCAGGAGGGCTACGAG.